A single sample is the source of the 31 T cell receptor beta chains below, sequenced in a study of shared clonotypes between healthy human individuals. Terminally differentiated effector memory CD45RA+ cells were excluded by CCR7 positive selection of CD45RO-negative cells. The table came from immunoSEQ multiplex PCR; TCRdb's copy has only in-frame clones and leaves some out. The sample has about 2 million clones; less than 95% are singletons. The sequencing sample was made of naive CD8+ T cells sorted from blood. These receptors were obtained from a young man in good health.

The chain couples TRBV7-6 to TRBJ2-3, with 7 bases that match TRBD2. The length of the CDR3 is 17 residues. CDR1 and CDR2 from the germline V gene are SGHVS and FNYEAQ. V was pared by 1 base and J by 2 bases, with 9 bases of the junction left unmatched. The CDR3 sequence is CASSLGPLAEITDTQYF. DNA for the CDR3: TGTGCCAGCAGCTTAGGTCCGCTAGCGGAGATCACAGATACGCAGTATTTT.

CDR3 coding DNA: TGCGCCACCGCGGATCGGAACACCGGGGAGCTGTTTTTT. Amino acid sequence: CATADRNTGELFF. The chain is built from TRBV5-1 and TRBJ2-2; D is undetermined. Trimming shortened V by 9 bases and J by 1 base, and 10 bases separated the two germline ends. Germline V gene data show CDR1 as SGHRS and CDR2 as YFSETQ. The CDR3 extends over 13 amino acids.

Details on this clone: Other DNA sequences in the sample encode the same CDR3. The chain uses TRBV5-1 and TRBJ2-7; no firm D call. With 2 bases removed from V and 3 bases from J, the gap between germline ends came to 9 bases. Germline-derived CDR1 and CDR2 are SGHRS and YFSETQ. The CDR3 is 13 amino acids. CDR3 sequence: CASSFGVNYEQYF. DNA of the CDR3: TGCGCCAGCAGCTTTGGAGTCAACTACGAGCAGTACTTC.

Points on this clone: Other DNA sequences within the sample encode an identical CDR3. This chain joins TRBV19 and TRBJ1-1; D gene uncertain. Trimming took 3 bases from V and 5 from J, leaving 7 bases between them. The CDR3 extends over 12 amino acids. Germline CDR1 LNHDA, CDR2 SQIVND (reference sequence). CDR3 in DNA: TGTGCCAGTAGTATCGGGCAGACTGAAGCTTTCTTT. Its protein product is CASSIGQTEAFF.

The CDR3 sequence is CASSRPESSYEQYF. The CDR3 region has the DNA TGTGCCAGCAGCAGGCCGGAGAGCTCCTACGAGCAGTACTTC. The rearrangement links TRBV5-4 to TRBJ2-7; D gene uncertain. This CDR3 region has 14 residues. V lost 4 bases, J lost 0 bases, and 11 bases lay in between. Germline CDR1 and CDR2: SGHNT and YYREEE (reference sequence).

The chain uses TRBV7-9 and TRBJ1-4; D is ambiguous. V lost 2 bases and J lost 8, with 12 bases in between. The CDR3 consists of 14 residues. Germline CDR1 is SEHNR and CDR2 is FQNEAQ (reference sequence). This CDR3 is CASSLTAPGEKLFF. The CDR3 nucleotides read TGTGCCAGCAGCTTAACCGCTCCGGGCGAAAAACTGTTTTTT.

CDR3 protein: CASSQSLGQGETQYF. CDR3 coding DNA: TGCGCCAGCAGCCAAAGCCTTGGACAGGGTGAGACCCAGTACTTC. The V and J genes are TRBV4-1 and TRBJ2-5; the match to TRBD1 covers 8 bases. CDR3 length equals 15 residues. The V segment lost 2 bases and the J segment 5 bases; nucleotides outside the gene matches: 7. Germline-derived CDR1 and CDR2 are MGHRA and YSYEKL.

V and J are TRBV7-3 and TRBJ2-1; D ambiguous. Trimming took off 0 bases at V and 1 base at J, with 7 bases between the two ends. Germline V lookup: CDR1 SGHTA, CDR2 FQGTGA. This CDR3 is 15 amino acids long. This CDR3 reads CASSLTSTSYNEQFF. As DNA, the CDR3 is TGTGCCAGCAGCTTAACGTCCACGTCCTACAATGAGCAGTTCTTC.

The chain links TRBV27 to TRBJ2-3; TRBD2 matches 7 bases. With V trimmed by 4 bases and J by 0 bases, 13 bases remained unmatched. The V gene's germline CDR1 is MNHEY and CDR2 SMNVEV (reference sequence). The CDR3 covers 18 residues. In DNA form, the CDR3 reads TGTGCCAGCAGTTCCGGGGACTACCTAGTCCCTAGCACAGATACGCAGTATTTT. The encoded protein is CASSSGDYLVPSTDTQYF.

The CDR3 DNA reads as TGTGCCAGCAGTGAAGGGGTCCTCAGGAGGACTAGCGGGAGCACAGATACGCAGTATTTT. Amino acid sequence: CASSEGVLRRTSGSTDTQYF. V usage is TRBV6-1 and J usage is TRBJ2-3, with TRBD2 identical over 11 bases. CDR1 MNHNS and CDR2 SASEGT come from the germline V gene. The J segment lost 0 bases and the V segment lost 1 base, leaving 12 bases of the junction unmatched. This CDR3 region has 20 residues.

As concerns this clone: Other nucleotide sequences in the sample specify the same CDR3. CDR3 sequence (DNA): TGTGCCAGCAGCTCCCTACCCGAAGAGACCCAGTACTTC. This encodes CASSSLPEETQYF. The V gene is TRBV11-2, the J gene TRBJ2-5; D call uncertain. V was cut by 4 bases and J by 3 bases, with 9 bases left in between. The CDR3 is made up of 13 amino acids. Per germline, CDR1 SGHAT and CDR2 FQNNGV.

The rearrangement joins TRBV6-5 to TRBJ2-7; the D is unclear. This CDR3 is built from 15 residues. V lost 5 bases to trimming and J lost 3 bases, with 17 bases between them. CDR1 and CDR2 (germline): MNHEY, SVGAGI. This CDR3 is CASSQAAVGYYEQYF. The CDR3 region has the DNA TGTGCCAGCAGTCAGGCTGCCGTCGGATACTACGAGCAGTACTTC.

The chain uses TRBV19 and TRBJ2-1; D is perhaps TRBD1 (6 bases). The CDR3 sequence is 17 residues long. Trimming removed 1 base at V and 0 bases at J, with 13 bases between. Germline values: CDR1 LNHDA, CDR2 SQIVND (reference sequence). The CDR3 spells CASSIAGHISSYNEQFF. The CDR3 DNA reads TGTGCCAGTAGTATAGCGGGACATATAAGCTCCTACAATGAGCAGTTCTTC.

This clone was seen only a few times. Other DNA sequences from this sample encode an identical CDR3 as well. The V and J genes are TRBV10-1 and TRBJ2-7, with unresolved D. V shed 0 bases and J shed 3 bases, with 6 bases lying between them. The CDR3 sequence is 13 residues long. Germline assignment: CDR1 WNHNN and CDR2 SYGVQD (reference sequence). The chain's CDR3 is CASSESLLYEQYF. CDR3 sequence (DNA): TGCGCCAGCAGTGAGTCGTTACTCTACGAGCAGTACTTC.

This chain links TRBV9 with TRBJ2-7; D perhaps matches TRBD1 (5 bases). The CDR3 is 15 residues long. Between the trimmed V and J ends, which lost 0 bases and 2 bases, there was a span of 12 bases. Per the germline V gene, CDR1 is SGDLS and CDR2 is YYNGEE. The chain's CDR3 is CASSVGAGITYEQYF. The DNA for the CDR3 is TGTGCCAGCAGCGTAGGGGCAGGGATAACCTACGAGCAGTACTTC.

The chain has TRBV25-1 and TRBJ2-5; unclear D gene. Trimming shortened V by 1 base and J by 3 bases, and 15 bases separated the two germline ends. Germline loops: CDR1 MGHDK, CDR2 SYGVNS. CDR3 length equals 16 residues. The CDR3 DNA reads as TGTGCCAGCAGTGAATTGGTGGGGAAGTTAGAAGAGACCCAGTACTTC. Protein: CASSELVGKLEETQYF.

The J gene is TRBJ1-1, the V gene TRBV7-6, with D unresolved. V was pared by 1 base and J by 2 bases, with 14 bases between. From germline, CDR1 is SGHVS and CDR2 FNYEAQ. The CDR3 has 16 amino acids. The DNA for the CDR3 is TGTGCCAGCAGCTTAGGGGCTTTGATCAAAAACACTGAAGCTTTCTTT. It codes for CASSLGALIKNTEAFF.

Remarks on this clone: Additional DNA sequences in this sample encode the identical CDR3. The CDR3 loop reads CASSRDGYEQYF. The CDR3 DNA follows: TGTGCCAGCTCCCGGGACGGCTACGAGCAGTACTTC. The V call is TRBV5-6, the J call TRBJ2-7, with D perhaps matching TRBD1 or TRBD2 (5 bases each). The CDR3 sequence is 12 residues long. The germline V gene encodes CDR1 SGHDT and CDR2 YYEEEE. V lost 7 bases and J lost 3, with 11 bases in between.

The chain couples TRBV4-3 to TRBJ2-7; 7 nucleotides line up with TRBD1. Germline V gene lookup returns CDR1 LGHNA and CDR2 YSLEER. Trimming at V came to 0 bases and at J to 3 bases, leaving 5 bases not matched to a gene. The CDR3 has 15 amino acids. CDR3 sequence (DNA): TGCGCCAGCAGCCAAGAGAAGGGGGCCCTCTACGAGCAGTACTTC. Translation: CASSQEKGALYEQYF.

Comments on this clone: The same CDR3 arises from other DNA sequences in this sample as well. This rearrangement joins TRBV4-3 to TRBJ2-5; D call uncertain. The V and J ends lost 0 bases and 5 bases respectively, with 7 bases between them. This CDR3 region has 13 residues. The germline V gene has CDR1 LGHNA and CDR2 YSLEER. CDR3 sequence: CASSQDIEETQYF. The CDR3, as DNA: TGCGCCAGCAGCCAAGATATAGAGGAGACCCAGTACTTC.

The CDR3 DNA sequence: TGTGCCAGCAGTTACTCCTCGACAGGGGGCACTGAAGCTTTCTTT. Encoded protein: CASSYSSTGGTEAFF. The rearrangement links TRBV6-6 to TRBJ1-1; 9 bases are shared with TRBD1. The V gene end was trimmed by 0 bases and the J gene end by 4 bases; junction bases not matched to a gene: 3. This CDR3 contains 15 residues. CDR1 is MNHNY and CDR2 is SVGAGI in the germline V gene (reference sequence).

The V and J genes are TRBV6-5 and TRBJ2-3; possible D gene TRBD2, 6 bases. V was shortened by 2 bases and J by 6 bases, with 9 bases between the two germline ends. This CDR3 has 13 amino acids. Germline values: CDR1 MNHEY, CDR2 SVGAGI. The CDR3 sequence: CASSYPEGDTQYF. CDR3 DNA sequence: TGTGCCAGCAGTTACCCGGAGGGCGATACGCAGTATTTT.

The rearrangement joins TRBV2 to TRBJ2-5, with 7 bases fitting TRBD2. The CDR3 has 14 amino acids. Germline CDR1 reads SNHLY; CDR2 reads FYNNEI. V trimming: 3 bases; J trimming: 4 bases; junction bases outside the gene matches: 5. Here the CDR3 reads CASSDLLAGETQYF. CDR3 coding DNA: TGTGCCAGCAGTGATCTGTTAGCGGGAGAGACCCAGTACTTC.

The chain combines TRBV5-4 with TRBJ2-1, with 7 bases identical to TRBD2. The CDR3 contains 13 residues. The ends lost 10 bases at V and 4 bases at J; junction bases unmatched: 8. CDR1 SGHNT and CDR2 YYREEE come from the germline V gene (reference sequence). This chain's CDR3 is CACFGGGYNEQFF. The CDR3 bases are TGTGCCTGCTTTGGGGGAGGGTACAATGAGCAGTTCTTC.

About this clone itself: Other nucleotide sequences in the sample specify the same CDR3. This chain links TRBV4-3 with TRBJ2-1, with 9 positions matching TRBD2. The germline CDR1 and CDR2 sequences are LGHNA and YSLEER. This CDR3 spans 16 amino acids. The V and J ends lost 3 bases and 5 bases, in that order; junction bases with no gene match: 8. The CDR3 bases are TGCGCCAGCAGCCACCTATTAGCGGGAGAGGACAATGAGCAGTTCTTC. This encodes CASSHLLAGEDNEQFF.

The chain joins TRBV4-3 to TRBJ2-1; D is possibly TRBD2 (6 bases). The CDR3 extends over 15 amino acids. Trimming took 4 bases from V and 4 from J, leaving 14 bases between them. Germline V CDR1 and CDR2: LGHNA, YSLEER. The DNA for the CDR3 is TGCGCCAGCAGCCCCGGCGGGGCGGTGTACAATGAGCAGTTCTTC. It yields the protein CASSPGGAVYNEQFF.

The chain links TRBV6-5 to TRBJ2-2; D is uncertain. Germline-derived CDR1 and CDR2 are MNHEY and SVGAGI. The CDR3 sequence is 14 residues long. The V end was cut by 5 bases, the J end by 4 bases, with 11 bases between. CDR3 DNA sequence: TGTGCCAGCAGTCCACTCCTTGGCACCGGGGAGCTGTTTTTT. It codes for CASSPLLGTGELFF.

The chain carries TRBV14 and TRBJ2-5; 8 bases map to TRBD1. Germline V lookup: CDR1 SGHDN, CDR2 FVKESK. Trimming cost V 0 bases and J 5 bases; bases outside gene matches: 8. The CDR3 has 16 residues. The CDR3 coding sequence is TGTGCCAGCAGCCAAGATTGGACAGGGCACTGGGAGACCCAGTACTTC. Translating it yields CASSQDWTGHWETQYF.

A note on this clone: The sample has other DNA sequences that encode this CDR3 too. The chain carries TRBV7-9 and TRBJ2-5, with TRBD2 identical over 9 bases. CDR3 length: 14 residues. Looked up from germline, CDR1 is SEHNR and CDR2 is FQNEAQ (reference sequence). V lost 5 bases, J lost 2 bases, and 3 bases stayed unmatched. This CDR3 reads CASSLSGSQETQYF. DNA for the CDR3: TGTGCCAGCAGCCTTAGCGGGAGTCAAGAGACCCAGTACTTC. Drawing the rest from reference TRBV7-9 and TRBJ2-5, the complete variable domain is DTGVSQNPRHKITKRGQNVTFRCDPISEHNRLYWYRQTLGQGPEFLTYFQNEAQLEKSRLLSDRFSAERPKGSFSTLEIQRTEQGDSAMYLCASSLSGSQETQYFGPGTRLLVL.

Regarding this clone: One end of the junction does not line up with germline, which may come from a read error. Other DNA sequences from this sample encode an identical CDR3 as well. This chain links TRBV27 with TRBJ2-3; 8 bases are a match to TRBD2. This CDR3 is built from 14 residues. Per germline, CDR1 MNHEY and CDR2 SMNVEV (reference sequence). The CDR3 reads CASGLAGFTDTQYF. The CDR3 DNA is TGTGCCAGCGGTTTAGCGGGGTTCACAGATACGCAGTATTTT.

The V and J genes are TRBV29-1 and TRBJ2-7; D is uncertain. This CDR3 is built from 10 residues. V lost 7 bases, J lost 5 bases, and 9 bases lay in between. CDR1 is SQVTM, CDR2 ANQGSEA, per germline. The CDR3 reads CSALKDEQYF. CDR3 bases: TGCAGCGCTTTAAAGGACGAGCAGTACTTC.